This TCR beta chain was recovered during a study of post-analysis software for immune sequencing data. Turning to the study itself: Disease trajectories encompassed relapsing-remitting, secondary progressive and progressive-relapsing multiple sclerosis. General observations from the study: Normalized Chao1 diversity was significantly lower in multiple sclerosis patients than in controls. Patients carried roughly 5 TRBV segments more frequently than controls did, and TRBV5-6, TRBV5-1 and TRBV20-1 were among them.

The germline V gene encodes CDR1 MNHEY and CDR2 SVGEGT. Trimming took off 2 bases at V and 3 bases at J, with 17 bases between the two ends. The CDR3 is 17 amino acids. In the case of this clonotype: Its antigen is not known.

Unique-molecular-identifier-tagged TCR beta cDNA libraries were used. A single record per CDR3 protein comes from TCRdb applying MiXCR to the PCR reads. The table includes about 820,000 distinct CDR3 sequences, around 53% detected once. This TCR was sampled from a girl aged 5 to 17 with multiple sclerosis. The chain is built from TRBV6-2 or TRBV6-3 and TRBJ1-5; D possibly corresponds to TRBD1 (5 bases). The specimen was blood. The CDR3 loop is CASSYRGVTGNNQPQHF. CDR3 bases: TGTGCCAGCAGTTACCGGGGGGTGACTGGGAACAATCAGCCCCAGCATTTT.